The 23 T cell receptor beta chains reported below all come from one sample, sequenced in a study of CD8+CD57+ T cells in acquired aplastic anemia. Genomic DNA, serving as template, underwent TCR beta VDJ and CDR3 profiling. Via MiXCR, TCRdb re-called the reads, giving one row per CDR3 protein. The sample gives roughly 420,000 distinct CDR3 sequences, about two thirds of which show up once; 3% to 4.5% is in the top ten. The sequencing sample was made of sorted CD4+, CD8+, or CD8+CD57+ T cells (not recorded which) from PBMCs. The receptor set was obtained from a human donor in good health, serving as a control.

The V and J genes are TRBV9 and TRBJ1-6; tentatively, D is TRBD1 (5 bases). The V and J ends lost 4 bases and 13 bases respectively, with 18 bases between them. This CDR3 region has 14 residues. Germline V gives CDR1 SGDLS, CDR2 YYNGEE. CDR3 in DNA: TGTGCCAGCAGCCTGTACCGGGATAGGGGCCCCCTCCACTTT. Amino acid sequence: CASSLYRDRGPLHF. Together with reference TRBV9 and TRBJ1-6, the CDR3 gives the full variable domain: DSGVTQTPKHLITATGQRVTLRCSPRSGDLSVYWYQQSLDQGLQFLIQYYNGEERAKGNILERFSAQQFPDLHSELNLSSLELGDSALYFCASSLYRDRGPLHFGNGTRLTVT.

In the case of this clonotype: Because it lacks the conserved phenylalanine or tryptophan at the end, this CDR3 is likely a read error. No DNA is shown, since the ends of the CDR3 on it are uncertain; the CDR3 is the one TCRdb lists. V is TRBV7-9 and J is TRBJ1-1; TRBD1 reflects the table's D call only, with no check against the DNA. Germline loops: CDR1 SEHNR, CDR2 FQNEAQ (reference sequence). The CDR3 has 13 residues if both end residues are counted. This CDR3 reads CASSLWTGAEGHP.

This chain uses TRBV6-1 with TRBJ2-1; possibly TRBD1 for D (7 bases). The CDR3 runs 15 residues. CDR1 and CDR2 from the germline V gene are MNHNS and SASEGT. V lost 6 bases, J lost 0 bases, and 12 bases lay in between. The CDR3 protein is CASSDQGGSYNEQFF. The CDR3 DNA sequence: TGTGCCAGCAGCGACCAGGGGGGCTCCTACAATGAGCAGTTCTTC.

The chain carries TRBV7-2 and TRBJ2-7; 11 bases are a match to TRBD2. CDR3 length: 14 amino acids. Germline V lookup: CDR1 SGHTA, CDR2 FQGNSA. J gave up 2 bases and V 5 bases, and 2 bases lay outside the gene matches. CDR3 nucleotides: TGTGCCAGCAGCACGGGACTAGCGGCCTACGAGCAGTACTTC. This codes for CASSTGLAAYEQYF.

Regarding this clonotype: One end of the junction does not line up with germline, which may come from a read error. The chain has TRBV9 and TRBJ1-2; D not certain. The CDR3 runs to 13 residues. The germline V gene has CDR1 SGDLS and CDR2 YYNGEE. The CDR3 coding sequence is TGTGCCAGCAGCGTCGCCAGGCCAGAAGGCGAAACTTTC. Translated: CASSVARPEGETF.

This clonotype was detected a few times. The chain recombines TRBV2 with TRBJ2-3; no clear D. With 8 bases removed from V and 4 bases from J, the gap between germline ends came to 13 bases. Per the germline V gene, CDR1 is SNHLY and CDR2 is FYNNEI. This CDR3 contains 13 residues. CDR3: CASFIGQADTQYF. The CDR3 coding sequence is TGTGCCAGCTTCATCGGGCAAGCAGATACGCAGTATTTT.

This chain links TRBV6-1 with TRBJ1-1, with D tentatively TRBD1 (6 bases). The CDR3 extends over 14 amino acids. The germline V gene has CDR1 MNHNS and CDR2 SASEGT. The CDR3 DNA sequence: TGTGCAGACAGGTCGGGACGGAGGGACACTGAAGCTTTCTTT. It specifies CADRSGRRDTEAFF.

The J gene is TRBJ1-5, the V gene TRBV5-1; D call uncertain. The CDR3 has 15 amino acids. V gave up 0 bases and J gave up 6 bases, with 13 bases separating them. The germline V gene has CDR1 SGHRS and CDR2 YFSETQ. The CDR3 region is CASSLAVGNLQPQHF. CDR3 in DNA: TGCGCCAGCAGCTTGGCCGTGGGGAATCTTCAGCCCCAGCATTTT. The full variable domain, rest sourced from reference TRBV5-1 and TRBJ1-5, is KAGVTQTPRYLIKTRGQQVTLSCSPISGHRSVSWYQQTPGQGLQFLFEYFSETQRNKGNFPGRFSGRQFSNSRSEMNVSTLELGDSALYLCASSLAVGNLQPQHFGDGTRLSIL.

This clonotype has at least ten counts. The CDR3 DNA sequence: TGTGCCAGCAGCTTAGGGACTAGCGGGGAGGCAGATACGCAGTATTTT. Translation: CASSLGTSGEADTQYF. The chain combines TRBV11-3 with TRBJ2-3; 12 bases line up with TRBD2. The CDR3 extends over 16 amino acids. V lost 1 base to trimming and J lost 4 bases; unmatched junction nucleotides: 3. Germline-derived CDR1 and CDR2 are SGHNT and YENEEA.

This sequence joins TRBV20-1 and TRBJ2-7, with 7 bases lining up with TRBD1. Losses at the gene ends were 6 bases for V and 0 bases for J; bases not matched to a gene: 5. This CDR3 region has 13 residues. Germline CDR1 and CDR2: DFQATT and SNEGSKA (reference sequence). CDR3 sequence reads: CSAQTGISYEQYF. The CDR3 nucleotides read TGCAGTGCCCAGACAGGGATCTCCTACGAGCAGTACTTC.

This clonotype came up once. V and J are TRBV12-3 or TRBV12-4 and TRBJ1-5, with a possible D match to TRBD1 (6 bases). The CDR3 has 15 amino acids. V lost 6 bases to trimming and J lost 16 bases, with 28 bases between them. The CDR3 sequence: CASSTVTGTYEQYHF. The CDR3 DNA reads as TGTGCCAGCAGCACCGTGACAGGCACCTACGAGCAGTACCATTTT.

This chain joins TRBV7-9 and TRBJ1-1, with unresolved D. The V end was cut by 3 bases, the J end by 1 base, with 12 bases between. This CDR3 has 15 residues. Germline V gene sequence: CDR1 SEHNR, CDR2 FQNEAQ (reference sequence). In nucleotides, the CDR3 is TGTGCCAGCAGCTTGAGGCCCGGAAAGAACACTGAAGCTTTCTTT. Translating it yields CASSLRPGKNTEAFF.

This clonotype was detected ten times or more. This rearrangement joins TRBV5-4 to TRBJ2-1; possible D gene TRBD2, 6 bases. With 0 bases removed from V and 5 bases from J, the gap between germline ends came to 18 bases. CDR1 and CDR2 (germline): SGHNT, YYREEE (reference sequence). This CDR3 has 17 residues. The CDR3 nucleotides are TGTGCCAGCAGCTTGGGCGGGGCAGGTCGGGTCCACAATGAGCAGTTCTTC. Protein: CASSLGGAGRVHNEQFF.

For this clonotype: The conserved final phenylalanine or tryptophan is absent from the CDR3, which likely points to a read error. The DNA is left out, because the CDR3 cannot be placed on it with certainty; the CDR3 is given as TCRdb lists it. This chain uses TRBV7-6 with TRBJ1-1; the table assigns TRBD1, which was not confirmed against the DNA. A total of 13 residues make up the CDR3, ends included. The germline gives CDR1 SGHVS, CDR2 FNYEAQ. This CDR3 is CASSRGTVTESFY.

The rearrangement uses TRBV20-1 and TRBJ1-1; no firm D call. The CDR3 runs to 11 residues. In germline, CDR1 is DFQATT, CDR2 SNEGSKA (reference sequence). Trimming took 6 bases from V and 4 from J, leaving 9 bases between them. In DNA form, the CDR3 reads TGCAGTGCCCTCTATATCACTGAAGCTTTCTTT. Amino acids: CSALYITEAFF.

With respect to this clonotype: It is likely a read error, because the conserved phenylalanine at the end of the CDR3 is missing. The CDR3 loop reads CASSKGTDFQQYL. DNA of the CDR3: TGTGCCAGCAGCAAGGGGACTGACTTCCAGCAGTACCTC. The chain uses TRBV7-2 and TRBJ2-7; D may be TRBD2 (6 bases). V shed 5 bases and J shed 8 bases, with 16 bases lying between them. There are 13 residues in the CDR3. Germline V gives CDR1 SGHTA, CDR2 FQGNSA.

This clonotype was seen at least ten times. V is TRBV20-1 and J is TRBJ1-1; a possible D gene is TRBD1 (6 bases). This CDR3 is built from 14 residues. Trimming cost V 1 base and J 6 bases, with 15 bases left between them. Germline CDR1 is DFQATT and CDR2 is SNEGSKA (reference sequence). In nucleotides, the CDR3 is TGCAGTGCTAGAGCTCACTCAGGGGTGGCTGAAGCTTTCTTT. Its protein is CSARAHSGVAEAFF.

The chain uses TRBV29-1 and TRBJ1-3, with TRBD1 as a possible D gene (5 bases). Germline V gene sequence: CDR1 SQVTM, CDR2 ANQGSEA. The CDR3 has 12 amino acids. The germline V and J ends were trimmed by 5 bases and 2 bases, with 7 bases remaining between them. This chain's CDR3 is CSVRDPGNTIYF. For the CDR3, the DNA is TGCAGCGTTCGGGACCCTGGAAACACCATATATTTT.

As concerns this clonotype: The CDR3 carries no conserved terminal phenylalanine or tryptophan, so it likely arises from a read error. No DNA is shown, since the ends of the CDR3 on it are uncertain; the CDR3 is the one TCRdb lists. The chain is built from TRBV7-3 and TRBJ1-5; the table's D call, TRBD1, was not checked against the DNA. CDR1 and CDR2 (germline): SGHTA, FQGTGA. The CDR3 length equals 13 residues, ends included. CDR3 sequence reads: CASSRDRDRPKHC.

The chain is built from TRBV7-3 and TRBJ2-1; TRBD2 agrees at 9 bases. This CDR3 is 17 amino acids long. V lost 2 bases and J lost 1; bases outside the gene matches: 6. Germline values: CDR1 SGHTA, CDR2 FQGTGA. The CDR3 bases are TGTGCCAGCAGCTTACGTCCTAGCGGGAATTCCTACAATGAGCAGTTCTTC. It specifies CASSLRPSGNSYNEQFF.

This clonotype was detected ten times or more. The genes are TRBV20-1 and TRBJ2-7, with TRBD2 as a possible D gene (6 bases). The CDR3 covers 14 residues. Per the germline V gene, CDR1 is DFQATT and CDR2 is SNEGSKA (reference sequence). V was cut by 4 bases and J by 3 bases, with 16 bases left in between. The CDR3 DNA follows: TGCAGTGCTATTCATCTGGGGGGTGTCTACGAGCAGTACTTC. It encodes CSAIHLGGVYEQYF.

This clonotype was detected once. For the CDR3, the DNA is TGTGCCAGCAGTAACAGGGTGGGACAGTTTGGAAACACCATATATTTT. Its protein product is CASSNRVGQFGNTIYF. This chain connects TRBV6-5 to TRBJ1-3, with 7 bases matching TRBD1. CDR3 length equals 16 residues. The V and J ends lost 5 bases and 3 bases, in that order; junction bases with no gene match: 10. CDR1 and CDR2 from the germline V gene are MNHEY and SVGAGI.

The table lists this clonotype with many counts. The rearrangement joins TRBV6-6 to TRBJ1-1; maybe TRBD1 (6 bases). Germline CDR1 MNHNY, CDR2 SVGAGI (reference sequence). This CDR3 region has 13 residues. The V end lost 7 bases, the J end lost 9 bases, and 18 bases lay between the germline ends. The CDR3 DNA follows: TGTGCCAGCAACATACAAACAGGGCAAAAAGCTTTCTTT. Its protein is CASNIQTGQKAFF.